This TCR beta chain is from a study of CD4+ T cells in melanoma. Study-level results: CD8+ T cell, macrophage and B cell function reportedly correlated with neoantigen-specific CD4+ T cells. Neoantigen-specific CD4+ T cells in melanoma reportedly had diverse differentiation states.

V was shortened by 2 bases and J by 0 bases, with 5 bases between the two germline ends. CDR3 length equals 13 residues. CDR1 and CDR2 from the germline V gene are SGHVS and FQNEAQ. Method: immunoSEQ multiplex PCR; TCRdb's copy keeps in-frame clones and lacks some. The sample comprises roughly 60,000 clones, roughly two thirds of which are singletons, and around 4.8% rests with the top ten. This clone was picked up many times. Its antigen remains unidentified. The sequencing sample was made of tumor tissue. V is TRBV7-8 and J is TRBJ2-7, with no clear D. This clonotype was sampled from a human donor with melanoma. The CDR3 DNA sequence: TGTGCCAGCAGCTTACCTAGCTCCTACGAGCAGTACTTC. It translates to CASSLPSSYEQYF. Full variable domain (remainder filled in from reference TRBV7-8 and TRBJ2-7): GAGVSQSPRYKVAKRGQDVALRCDPISGHVSLFWYQQALGQGPEFLTYFQNEAQLDKSGLPSDRFFAERPEGSVSTLKIQRTQQEDSAVYLCASSLPSSYEQYFGPGTRLTVT.